Each of the 30 T cell receptor beta chains below was sequenced from the same sample in a study of T cell responses to AZD1222 COVID-19 vaccine. Profiling relied on immunoSEQ multiplex PCR, and the TCRdb table lists in-frame clones only, not all of them. This table holds tens of thousands of clones, 65% to 90% found once. The material was peripheral blood, obtained on day 0 of AZD1222 vaccination. These receptors were collected from an adult in good health.

The gene calls are TRBV9 and TRBJ2-2, with 10 bases lining up with TRBD1. The CDR3 has 17 amino acids. The V gene end was trimmed by 3 bases and the J gene end by 1 base; junction bases not matched to a gene: 6. Germline-derived CDR1 and CDR2 are SGDLS and YYNGEE. CDR3 residues: CASSDPRDRGNTGELFF. The DNA for the CDR3 is TGTGCCAGCAGCGACCCCCGGGACAGGGGGAACACCGGGGAGCTGTTTTTT.

The rearrangement joins TRBV19 to TRBJ1-3, with D perhaps matching TRBD1 (6 bases). Per the germline V gene, CDR1 is LNHDA and CDR2 is SQIVND (reference sequence). V shed 5 bases and J shed 1 base, with 15 bases lying between them. The CDR3 has 16 residues. The CDR3 nucleotides read TGTGCCAGTAGTCCGCTTGTGAGGGGGTCTGGAAACACCATATATTTT. It translates to CASSPLVRGSGNTIYF.

V and J are TRBV7-8 and TRBJ2-7; 8 nucleotides match TRBD1. The J segment lost 6 bases and the V segment lost 0 bases, leaving 22 bases of the junction unmatched. The CDR3 consists of 20 residues. Germline CDR1 and CDR2: SGHVS and FQNEAQ. The CDR3 sequence: CASSLATAPTWRTGTAEQYF. For the CDR3, the DNA is TGTGCCAGCAGCTTAGCCACAGCCCCGACCTGGAGGACAGGGACGGCCGAGCAGTACTTC.

V and J are TRBV7-9 and TRBJ2-2; D assignment may be TRBD1 or TRBD2 (6 bases each). The V gene's germline CDR1 is SEHNR and CDR2 FQNEAQ (reference sequence). With 5 bases removed from V and 3 bases from J, the gap between germline ends came to 10 bases. This CDR3 spans 14 amino acids. CDR3 sequence (DNA): TGTGCCAGCAGCCGGGGGCTGGACACCGGGGAGCTGTTTTTT. This gives the protein CASSRGLDTGELFF.

The V call is TRBV2, the J call TRBJ2-2; D is undetermined. Germline lookup yields CDR1 SNHLY and CDR2 FYNNEI. Deletions cut 8 bases from V and 0 bases from J, with 7 bases between. This CDR3 has 13 residues. The CDR3 sequence is CASSLANTGELFF. CDR3 coding DNA: TGTGCCAGCTCCCTTGCGAACACCGGGGAGCTGTTTTTT.

This clone was observed a handful of times. In nucleotides, the CDR3 is TGTGCCAGCGGGAGACGGGGGCGGGGTGAGCAGTTCTTC. Amino acid sequence: CASGRRGRGEQFF. The gene calls are TRBV9 and TRBJ2-1; tentatively, D is TRBD1 or TRBD2 (6 bases each). The length of the CDR3 is 13 residues. Germline CDR1 and CDR2: SGDLS and YYNGEE. V was shortened by 7 bases and J by 9 bases, with 17 bases between the two germline ends.

V gene TRBV6-1 combines with J gene TRBJ1-5; D gene unclear. The CDR3 length is 14 residues. V lost 2 bases and J lost 4, with 9 bases in between. Per the germline V gene, CDR1 is MNHNS and CDR2 is SASEGT. This CDR3 is CASSEQGLNQPQHF. CDR3 bases: TGTGCCAGCAGTGAACAAGGGCTGAATCAGCCCCAGCATTTT.

The J gene is TRBJ2-2, the V gene TRBV19; tentatively, D is TRBD1 or TRBD2 (5 bases each). CDR1 LNHDA and CDR2 SQIVND come from the germline V gene (reference sequence). This CDR3 spans 16 amino acids. Trimming pared 4 bases from V and 4 bases from J, leaving 16 bases between. The CDR3 nucleotides read TGTGCCAGTAGTAGCGGGCTGCCTGGGGGCACCGGGGAGCTGTTTTTT. Encoded protein: CASSSGLPGGTGELFF.

The chain is built from TRBV19 and TRBJ1-5; TRBD1 agrees at 7 bases. The CDR3 loop spans 13 amino acids. V lost 5 bases, J lost 5 bases, and 3 bases stayed unmatched. The V gene's germline CDR1 is LNHDA and CDR2 SQIVND (reference sequence). CDR3 DNA: TGTGCCAGTAGTTCCAGGGGGGATCAGCCCCAGCATTTT. Its translation is CASSSRGDQPQHF.

The chain joins TRBV7-8 to TRBJ1-4; D is ambiguous. CDR3 length: 14 amino acids. Germline assignment: CDR1 SGHVS and CDR2 FQNEAQ. Trimming removed 1 base at V and 0 bases at J, with 3 bases between. CDR3 protein: CASSLVPTNEKLFF. CDR3 coding DNA: TGTGCCAGCAGCTTAGTCCCAACTAATGAAAAACTGTTTTTT.

This clone was observed a few times. The genes are TRBV19 and TRBJ2-3, with 8 bases identical to TRBD2. V gave up 7 bases and J gave up 0 bases; unmatched junction bases: 15. CDR3 length: 18 residues. The germline gives CDR1 LNHDA, CDR2 SQIVND (reference sequence). Written as DNA, the CDR3 is TGTGCCAGTAAGCCGCTCGCCCAGCGGGGGTTTAGCACAGATACGCAGTATTTT. It translates to CASKPLAQRGFSTDTQYF.

V and J are TRBV7-2 and TRBJ1-4, with D possibly TRBD1 on 5 matching bases. The V end was cut by 5 bases, the J end by 8 bases, with 18 bases between. CDR3 length: 15 amino acids. CDR1 is SGHTA, CDR2 FQGNSA, per germline. CDR3 bases: TGTGCCAGCAGCCAAGCCGGGACTCAGAGGGAAAAACTGTTTTTT. Translated: CASSQAGTQREKLFF.

This sequence joins TRBV7-3 and TRBJ2-3, with D tentatively TRBD2 (5 bases). Germline V lookup: CDR1 SGHTA, CDR2 FQGTGA. The CDR3 spans 16 residues. The germline V and J ends were trimmed by 5 bases and 0 bases, with 15 bases remaining between them. The CDR3 coding sequence is TGTGCCAGCAGCCCCGGGCGGGCCCGTAGCACAGATACGCAGTATTTT. Amino acids: CASSPGRARSTDTQYF. The full variable domain, its missing parts supplied by reference TRBV7-3 and TRBJ2-3, is GAGVSQTPSNKVTEKGKYVELRCDPISGHTALYWYRQSLGQGPEFLIYFQGTGAADDSGLPNDRFFAVRPEGSVSTLKIQRTERGDSAVYLCASSPGRARSTDTQYFGPGTRLTVL.

The chain is built from TRBV5-5 and TRBJ1-5; D gene unclear. CDR1 SGHKS and CDR2 YYEKEE come from the germline V gene (reference sequence). The CDR3 totals 16 residues. V was trimmed by 0 bases and J by 2 bases, leaving 12 bases between them. The CDR3 DNA sequence: TGTGCCAGCAGCTTGGGGCAAGGCCTTGGCAATCAGCCCCAGCATTTT. It is translated as CASSLGQGLGNQPQHF.

The chain uses TRBV6-1 and TRBJ1-6, with 9 nucleotides matching TRBD1. The CDR3 length is 15 residues. Trimming took 2 bases from V and 9 from J; bases not matched to a gene: 5. Germline V gene lookup returns CDR1 MNHNS and CDR2 SASEGT. Here the CDR3 reads CASSELTGGASPLHF. In DNA, the CDR3 is TGTGCCAGCAGTGAACTGACAGGGGGAGCTTCACCCCTCCACTTT.

This clone was seen just once. This chain connects TRBV5-6 to TRBJ2-7; 8 positions match TRBD1. After removal of 2 bases from V and 2 bases from J, the junction contained 3 bases not matched to a gene. Germline V gene data show CDR1 as SGHDT and CDR2 as YYEEEE. The CDR3 covers 14 residues. The CDR3 is CASSFGQGTYEQYF. CDR3 nucleotides: TGTGCCAGCAGCTTCGGACAGGGCACCTACGAGCAGTACTTC. Supplemented by reference TRBV5-6 and TRBJ2-7, the full variable domain reads DAGVTQSPTHLIKTRGQQVTLRCSPKSGHDTVSWYQQALGQGPQFIFQYYEEEERQRGNFPDRFSGHQFPNYSSELNVNALLLGDSALYLCASSFGQGTYEQYFGPGTRLTVT.

J is TRBJ2-5 and V is TRBV20-1, with D maybe TRBD1 (6 bases). Trimming removed 6 bases at V and 5 bases at J, with 10 bases between. CDR3 length equals 11 residues. Per the germline V gene, CDR1 is DFQATT and CDR2 is SNEGSKA (reference sequence). The DNA for the CDR3 is TGCAGTGCCCACAGGGAGGAGACCCAGTACTTC. Its protein product is CSAHREETQYF.

J is TRBJ1-1 and V is TRBV6-1, with TRBD1 matching over 8 bases. Looked up from germline, CDR1 is MNHNS and CDR2 is SASEGT. After removal of 2 bases from V and 4 bases from J, the junction contained 0 bases not matched to a gene. This CDR3 has 13 amino acids. CDR3 in amino acids: CASSEQGATEAFF. Written as DNA, the CDR3 is TGTGCCAGCAGTGAACAGGGGGCCACTGAAGCTTTCTTT.

The rearrangement uses TRBV11-3 and TRBJ1-6; D is uncertain. V lost 0 bases and J 2 bases, leaving 5 bases between the germline ends. Germline V CDR1 and CDR2: SGHNT, YENEEA. The CDR3 length is 15 residues. The CDR3 protein is CASSLEGTYNSPLHF. The CDR3 coding sequence is TGTGCCAGCAGCTTAGAAGGGACCTATAATTCACCCCTCCACTTT.

This clone was seen once. V gene TRBV29-1 combines with J gene TRBJ2-2; TRBD1 matches at 8 bases. Looked up from germline, CDR1 is SQVTM and CDR2 is ANQGSEA. The CDR3 extends over 12 amino acids. V lost 4 bases to trimming and J lost 6 bases; unmatched junction nucleotides: 1. CDR3 in amino acids: CSVGTGPGELFF. CDR3 bases: TGCAGCGTTGGGACAGGGCCCGGGGAGCTGTTTTTT.

The chain carries TRBV3-1 (or the pseudogene TRBV3-2) and TRBJ2-3; 8 bases align to TRBD2. Germline values: CDR1 LGHDT, CDR2 YNNKEL (reference sequence). CDR3 size: 15 residues. J gave up 10 bases and V 1 base, and 10 bases lay outside the gene matches. CDR3 in DNA: TGTGCCAGCAGCCAAGCCGGGCGGGGGGTTGATTCGCAGTATTTT. Amino acids: CASSQAGRGVDSQYF.

The chain recombines TRBV19 with TRBJ2-5; TRBD1 is a possible D gene (6 bases). V dropped 0 bases and J dropped 5 bases, with 22 bases sitting between them. This CDR3 comprises 18 residues. The V gene's germline CDR1 is LNHDA and CDR2 SQIVND (reference sequence). The CDR3 reads CASSIDSLWDIKRETQYF. In DNA form, the CDR3 reads TGTGCCAGTAGTATAGATAGTTTGTGGGACATCAAGAGGGAGACCCAGTACTTC.

Within the sample, this clone is medium-sized. V is TRBV3-1 (or the pseudogene TRBV3-2) and J is TRBJ1-2; D is ambiguous. This CDR3 is 15 amino acids long. The V and J ends lost 1 base and 2 bases respectively, with 11 bases between them. Germline CDR1 and CDR2: LGHDT and YNNKEL (reference sequence). The CDR3 DNA follows: TGTGCCAGCAGCCAAGGGTCGGCGAGAAACTATGGCTACACCTTC. It is translated as CASSQGSARNYGYTF.

The rearrangement joins TRBV2 to TRBJ2-7; D is undetermined. Germline V gene sequence: CDR1 SNHLY, CDR2 FYNNEI. V lost 7 bases and J 0 bases, leaving 13 bases between the germline ends. The CDR3 loop spans 14 amino acids. The CDR3 protein is CASTGEAFSYEQYF. In DNA form, the CDR3 reads TGTGCCAGCACCGGCGAGGCCTTCTCCTACGAGCAGTACTTC.

V is TRBV5-1 and J is TRBJ1-1, with D tentatively TRBD1 (6 bases). V was clipped by 4 bases and J by 1 base, with 11 bases between them. Germline assignment: CDR1 SGHRS and CDR2 YFSETQ. The CDR3 is 14 residues long. The CDR3 nucleotides read TGCGCCAGCAGCGCTGGACAGCCGAACACTGAAGCTTTCTTT. It yields the protein CASSAGQPNTEAFF. Full variable domain (rest looked up from reference TRBV5-1 and TRBJ1-1): KAGVTQTPRYLIKTRGQQVTLSCSPISGHRSVSWYQQTPGQGLQFLFEYFSETQRNKGNFPGRFSGRQFSNSRSEMNVSTLELGDSALYLCASSAGQPNTEAFFGQGTRLTVV.

The J gene is TRBJ1-3, the V gene TRBV11-2, with unresolved D. Germline V CDR1 and CDR2: SGHAT, FQNNGV. The CDR3 is made up of 13 amino acids. Trimming shortened V by 1 base and J by 2 bases, and 3 bases separated the two germline ends. In nucleotides, the CDR3 is TGTGCCAGCAGCTTAGGGGCTGGAAACACCATATATTTT. Protein sequence: CASSLGAGNTIYF.

The chain couples TRBV9 to TRBJ2-1, with D perhaps matching TRBD2 (5 bases). There are 15 residues in the CDR3. Trimming took 0 bases from V and 4 from J, leaving 11 bases between them. Germline V CDR1 and CDR2: SGDLS, YYNGEE. The CDR3 spells CASSVGGLGYNEQFF. CDR3 coding DNA: TGTGCCAGCAGCGTAGGAGGACTGGGGTACAATGAGCAGTTCTTC.

The chain joins TRBV6-5 to TRBJ1-2, with 7 bases identical to TRBD1. The germline CDR1 and CDR2 sequences are MNHEY and SVGAGI. The junction had 8 bases not matched to a gene; V was cut back by 3 bases and J by 7 bases. This CDR3 is built from 14 residues. The DNA of the CDR3 is TGTGCCAGCAGTTATTCCGGGACAGAAGCTGGCTACACCTTC. Translated, it gives CASSYSGTEAGYTF.

V gene TRBV5-1 combines with J gene TRBJ2-7; D tentatively fits TRBD1 or TRBD2 (6 bases each). Germline-derived CDR1 and CDR2 are SGHRS and YFSETQ. This CDR3 region has 14 residues. Trimming removed 0 bases at V and 5 bases at J, with 12 bases between. The CDR3 nucleotides are TGCGCCAGCAGCTTGGTACGGGGGCTGGACGAGCAGTACTTC. This encodes CASSLVRGLDEQYF.

The chain is built from TRBV6-7 and TRBJ2-7; 7 bases agree with TRBD2. TRBV6-7 is reported as an ORF; its role is uncertain. The CDR3 contains 11 residues. V lost 8 bases, J lost 7 bases, and 5 bases stayed unmatched. The CDR3 nucleotides read TGTGCCAGCGGGAGGGACTGGGAGCAGTACTTC. Translation gives CASGRDWEQYF.